The 8 T cell receptor beta chains listed next were all sequenced from one sample in a study of monozygotic twins with inflammatory bowel disease. For each CDR3 protein, TCRdb gives one entry from its re-call of the 5' RACE reads, without DNA. Its table records about 330,000 distinct CDR3 sequences. The sequencing sample was made of blood. The receptors derive from a human donor with ulcerative colitis or Crohn's disease, or a healthy co-twin of an affected twin (not recorded which).

This chain connects TRBV20-1 to TRBJ2-5; lacking DNA, the TRBD1 call made by TCRdb goes unchecked. This CDR3 contains 15 residues. Germline V CDR1 and CDR2: DFQATT, SNEGSKA (reference sequence). The chain's CDR3 is CSAPGRRGGQETQYF.

The rearrangement links TRBV6-8 to TRBJ2-7; checking the TCRdb D call of TRBD1 is not possible without DNA. CDR3 size: 17 residues. Germline V gives CDR1 MNHGY, CDR2 SAAAGT. The CDR3: CASQHPAGTGSSYEQYF.

J is TRBJ1-2 and V is TRBV5-1; TCRdb selects TRBD1, and the lack of DNA leaves this call unchecked. The CDR3 runs 13 residues. In germline, CDR1 is SGHRS, CDR2 YFSETQ. CDR3 protein: CASSETGSTGYTF.

The V call is TRBV7-8, the J call TRBJ2-3; TCRdb gives TRBD2 as the D gene, but with no DNA this cannot be confirmed. CDR3 length: 17 amino acids. Germline CDR1 SGHVS, CDR2 FQNEAQ. The CDR3 sequence: CASSLALASGTTDTQYF.

J is TRBJ1-3 and V is TRBV7-9; TCRdb designates TRBD1, a call that cannot be tested without DNA. Germline assignment: CDR1 SEHNR and CDR2 FQNEAQ (reference sequence). The CDR3 sequence is 13 residues long. The CDR3 loop is CASLGDRGNTIYF.

The genes are TRBV20-1 and TRBJ1-1. The CDR3 covers 12 residues. Germline V lookup: CDR1 DFQATT, CDR2 SNEGSKA (reference sequence). CDR3: CSATSPNTEAFF.

The chain links TRBV5-1 to TRBJ1-1. Germline CDR1 is SGHRS and CDR2 is YFSETQ. This CDR3 is built from 13 residues. The CDR3 loop reads CASSSGLYTEAFF.

V and J are TRBV28 and TRBJ2-7; the D call of TRBD1 rests on TCRdb alone, since no DNA is present to check it. In germline, CDR1 is MDHEN, CDR2 SYDVKM. The CDR3 runs to 15 residues. The CDR3 region is CASSPGQESVHEQYF.